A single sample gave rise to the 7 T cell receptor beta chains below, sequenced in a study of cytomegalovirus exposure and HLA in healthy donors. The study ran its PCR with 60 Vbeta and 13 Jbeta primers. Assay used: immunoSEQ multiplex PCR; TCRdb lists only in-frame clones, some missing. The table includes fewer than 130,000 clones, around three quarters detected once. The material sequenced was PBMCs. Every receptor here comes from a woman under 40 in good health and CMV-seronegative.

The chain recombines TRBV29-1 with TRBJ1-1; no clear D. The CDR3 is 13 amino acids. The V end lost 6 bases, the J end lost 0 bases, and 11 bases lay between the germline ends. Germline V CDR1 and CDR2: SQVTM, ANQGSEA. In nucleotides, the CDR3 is TGCAGCGTAGTACAGACCATGAACACTGAAGCTTTCTTT. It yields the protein CSVVQTMNTEAFF.

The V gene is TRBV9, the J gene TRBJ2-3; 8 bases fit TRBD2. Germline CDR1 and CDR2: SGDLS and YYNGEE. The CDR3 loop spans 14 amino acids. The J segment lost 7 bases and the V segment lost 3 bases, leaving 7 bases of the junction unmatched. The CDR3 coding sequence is TGTGCCAGCAGCGCCGGGGGGGGTAGCTATACGCAGTATTTT. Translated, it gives CASSAGGGSYTQYF.

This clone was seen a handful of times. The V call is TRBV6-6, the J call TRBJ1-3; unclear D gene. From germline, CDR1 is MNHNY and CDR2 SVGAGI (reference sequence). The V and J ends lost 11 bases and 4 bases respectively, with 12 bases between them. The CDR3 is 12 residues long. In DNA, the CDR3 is TGTGCCTGCGAGGGATCCGGAAACACCATATATTTT. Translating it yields CACEGSGNTIYF.

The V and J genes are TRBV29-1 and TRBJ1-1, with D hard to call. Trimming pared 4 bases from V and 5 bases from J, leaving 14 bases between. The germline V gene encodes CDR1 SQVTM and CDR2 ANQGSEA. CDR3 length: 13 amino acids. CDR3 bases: TGCAGCGTTGGTTCGTCGGGTGGGACTGAAGCTTTCTTT. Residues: CSVGSSGGTEAFF.

In DNA form, the CDR3 reads TGTGCCAGCTACCCCAGGGACTCCCCGGATACGCAGTATTTT. Translating it yields CASYPRDSPDTQYF. This rearrangement joins TRBV6-5 to TRBJ2-3; D possibly corresponds to TRBD2 (6 bases). Germline V gives CDR1 MNHEY, CDR2 SVGAGI. Trimming cost V 8 bases and J 6 bases, with 18 bases left between them. CDR3 length equals 14 residues.

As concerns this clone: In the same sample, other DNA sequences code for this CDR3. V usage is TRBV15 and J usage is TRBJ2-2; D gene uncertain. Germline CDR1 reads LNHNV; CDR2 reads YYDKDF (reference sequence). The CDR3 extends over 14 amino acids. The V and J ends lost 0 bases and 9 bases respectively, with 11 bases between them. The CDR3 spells CATSRDQFIRELFF. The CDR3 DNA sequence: TGTGCCACCAGCAGAGATCAGTTTATCCGGGAGCTGTTTTTT.

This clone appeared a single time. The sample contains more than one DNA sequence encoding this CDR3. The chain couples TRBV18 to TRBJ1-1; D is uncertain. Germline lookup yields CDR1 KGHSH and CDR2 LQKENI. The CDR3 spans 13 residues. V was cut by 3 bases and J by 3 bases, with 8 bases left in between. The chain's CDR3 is CASSPPEDTEAFF. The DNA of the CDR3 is TGTGCCAGCTCACCGCCAGAAGACACTGAAGCTTTCTTT.